This is a list of T cell receptor beta chains from one sample in a study of OX40 agonist ivuxolimab in advanced cancers. Clones were read by immunoSEQ multiplex PCR, and TCRdb kept only the in-frame ones, dropping some. This sample has more than 75,000 clones, with approximately 89% found just once. The material sequenced was CD4+ or CD8+ T cells sorted from blood, taken in a trial of the OX40 agonist ivuxolimab. These receptors were obtained from an adult with an advanced solid tumor such as melanoma, head and neck, liver or kidney cancer. The CDR3 runs from the conserved cysteine through the conserved F or W. Each record gives: V gene, J gene, D gene, clone size, CDR3 DNA, CDR3 protein. D genes are given only for firm matches. Clone size is stated in some rows and not others, as once, few, many or a class when expanded.

>TRBV10-3|TRBJ2-1|TRBD1|few
TGTGCCATCAGTGAGTCGGCCAGGGGGCGGTACAATGAGCAGTTCTTC
CAISESARGRYNEQFF
>TRBV18|TRBJ2-1|.|.
TGTGCCAGCTCACTAACTACATGGGGAAACTACAATGAGCAGTTCTTC
CASSLTTWGNYNEQFF
>TRBV9|TRBJ2-3|.|once
TGTGCCAGCAGCGTAGGAGCGGATCGATCCACAGATACGCAGTATTTT
CASSVGADRSTDTQYF
>TRBV28|TRBJ2-2|TRBD1|.
TGTGCCAGCAGTTCGGGACAGCCCGGGGAGCTGTTTTTT
CASSSGQPGELFF
>TRBV11-2|TRBJ2-5|.|.
TGTGCCAGCAGCTTAGTCGCGGGGCCGGGGAGGGAGACCCAGTACTTC
CASSLVAGPGRETQYF
>TRBV10-3|TRBJ2-7|TRBD1|.
TGTGCCATCAGCCCGGGACAGGGGGCAGGAGAGCAGTACTTC
CAISPGQGAGEQYF
>TRBV28|TRBJ1-5|.|.
TGTGCCAGCAGTTTAAGTCGGACCGATCAGCCCCAGCATTTT
CASSLSRTDQPQHF
>TRBV30|TRBJ2-2|.|.
TGTGCCTGGAATGGGAGGCTGACCACCGGGGAGCTGTTTTTT
CAWNGRLTTGELFF
>TRBV19|TRBJ2-7|TRBD2|.
TGTGCCAGTAGTCCTTCTAGCGGCTACGAGCAGTACTTC
CASSPSSGYEQYF
>TRBV6-4|TRBJ1-1|TRBD1|.
TGTGCCAGCAGGGTACAGGGGGGGAGCGGCACTGAAGCTTTCTTT
CASRVQGGSGTEAFF
>TRBV10-3|TRBJ2-7|.|.
TGTGCCATCAGTGAGTCGGGGGGACACAGCTCCTACGAGCAGTACTTC
CAISESGGHSSYEQYF
>TRBV11-2|TRBJ2-3|TRBD1|.
TGTGCCAGCAGCTTAGCCGGGACAGGGTCTTGGGGCACAGATACGCAGTATTTT
CASSLAGTGSWGTDTQYF
>TRBV5-1|TRBJ1-1|TRBD1|.
TGCGCCAGCAGCCCCCGGACAGGGTTAGTGACTGAAGCTTTCTTT
CASSPRTGLVTEAFF
>TRBV30|TRBJ1-4|TRBD1|.
TGTGCCTGGAGTGCGGGACAGGGAGGTGAAAAACTGTTTTTT
CAWSAGQGGEKLFF
>TRBV7-2|TRBJ2-7|TRBD2|.
TGTGCCAGCAGCTTAGCGGGAGGGCCCTCCTACGAGCAGTACTTC
CASSLAGGPSYEQYF
>TRBV18|TRBJ2-7|.|.
TGTGCCAGCTCAAGGAGTGTCGGACAGCTTGATGTCGAGCAGTACTTC
CASSRSVGQLDVEQYF
>TRBV6-5|TRBJ2-7|.|.
TGTGCCAGCAGTCCAGACAGGACGAATGGCGAGCAGTACTTC
CASSPDRTNGEQYF
>TRBV6-4|TRBJ2-7|TRBD2|.
TGTGCCAGCAGTGATACCTTTAGCGGGAGACCAGGGGAGCAGTACTTC
CASSDTFSGRPGEQYF
>TRBV4-3|TRBJ2-3|.|.
TGCGCCAGCAGCCTTTATGACAGGCCGGGCTCCACAGATACGCAGTATTTT
CASSLYDRPGSTDTQYF
>TRBV10-3|TRBJ2-1|.|.
TGTGCCATCAGTGAGTCCCGGACAGCCGGCGATGAGCAGTTCTTC
CAISESRTAGDEQFF
>TRBV7-9|TRBJ2-7|TRBD1|.
TGTGCCAGCAGCCCAGCAGGGGGACGGCTCTCCTACGAGCAGTACTTC
CASSPAGGRLSYEQYF
>TRBV4-1|TRBJ1-2|TRBD1|.
TGCGCCAGCAGCCCGGTCCGGCTAGGGACAGGGAGTTTTTATGGCTACACCTTC
CASSPVRLGTGSFYGYTF